The rows below give T cell receptor beta chains drawn from one sample of a study of patients and donors after allogeneic stem cell transplantation. Each CDR3 protein gets one entry after TCRdb re-called the RT-PCR reads with MiXCR. The table shows approximately 170,000 distinct CDR3 sequences, with approximately 22% occurring only once. Sequencing was done on a sample of blood, either unsorted or a sorted T cell fraction (not recorded which). These receptors all come from a human donor who was either an allogeneic HSCT recipient or a stem cell or donor lymphocyte infusion donor (not recorded which). It is not recorded whose cells these are; they may come from a transplant donor. Both conserved end residues are part of each CDR3. D genes are given only for firm matches. Clone size is shown for a subset of rows, as once, few, many or a class of expanded clone.

D gene: -; V gene: TRBV21-1; J gene: TRBJ2-1; clone size: -; CDR3 protein: CASSKGGDRVLYNEQFF; CDR3 DNA: TGTGCCAGCAGCAAAGGCGGTGACAGGGTATTGTACAATGAGCAGTTCTTC
D gene: TRBD1; V gene: TRBV5-1; J gene: TRBJ1-5; clone size: many; CDR3 protein: CASSEGTGYSNQPQHF; CDR3 DNA: TGCGCCAGCAGCGAAGGGACAGGATATAGCAATCAGCCCCAGCATTTT
D gene: -; V gene: TRBV20-1; J gene: TRBJ2-3; clone size: few; CDR3 protein: CSGVGDTQYF; CDR3 DNA: TGCAGTGGGGTGGGAGATACGCAGTATTTT
D gene: -; V gene: TRBV5-1; J gene: TRBJ1-1; clone size: few; CDR3 protein: CASSPRLPTAEAFF; CDR3 DNA: TGCGCCAGCAGCCCCCGACTCCCCACCGCTGAAGCTTTCTTT
D gene: -; V gene: TRBV4-1; J gene: TRBJ2-2; clone size: -; CDR3 protein: CASSRISTGELFF; CDR3 DNA: TGCGCCAGCAGCCGGATAAGCACCGGGGAGCTGTTTTTT
D gene: TRBD2; V gene: TRBV29-1; J gene: TRBJ2-1; clone size: -; CDR3 protein: CSVAGLAGPSSYNEQFF; CDR3 DNA: TGCAGCGTTGCGGGACTAGCGGGGCCCAGCTCCTACAATGAGCAGTTCTTC
D gene: -; V gene: TRBV12-3/TRBV12-4; J gene: TRBJ1-1; clone size: -; CDR3 protein: CASRDRQLNTEAFF; CDR3 DNA: TGTGCCAGCAGGGACAGACAGCTGAACACTGAAGCTTTCTTT
D gene: -; V gene: TRBV5-1; J gene: TRBJ1-2; clone size: -; CDR3 protein: CASSPHETNYGYTF; CDR3 DNA: TGCGCCAGCAGCCCGCATGAAACTAACTATGGCTACACCTTC
D gene: -; V gene: TRBV29-1; J gene: TRBJ1-2; clone size: few; CDR3 protein: CSAGDSYFNYGYTF; CDR3 DNA: TGCAGCGCCGGAGACAGTTACTTTAACTATGGCTACACCTTC
D gene: -; V gene: TRBV12-3/TRBV12-4; J gene: TRBJ1-1; clone size: many; CDR3 protein: CASSFGVYTEAFF; CDR3 DNA: TGTGCCAGCAGTTTCGGGGTGTACACTGAAGCTTTCTTT
D gene: -; V gene: TRBV7-8; J gene: TRBJ2-4; clone size: -; CDR3 protein: CASSLPPGVWENIQYF; CDR3 DNA: TGTGCCAGCAGCTTACCTCCGGGGGTATGGGAAAACATTCAGTACTTC
D gene: -; V gene: TRBV11-2; J gene: TRBJ2-1; clone size: -; CDR3 protein: CASSPRDRPVGEQFF; CDR3 DNA: TGTGCCAGCAGCCCCAGGGACCGGCCCGTCGGTGAGCAGTTCTTC
D gene: -; V gene: TRBV2; J gene: TRBJ2-7; clone size: -; CDR3 protein: CASIQNYEQYF; CDR3 DNA: TGTGCCAGCATACAGAATTACGAGCAGTACTTC
D gene: -; V gene: TRBV9; J gene: TRBJ2-3; clone size: -; CDR3 protein: CASGGRVGIADTQYF; CDR3 DNA: TGTGCCAGCGGGGGACGCGTAGGGATCGCAGATACGCAGTATTTT
D gene: TRBD2; V gene: TRBV4-1; J gene: TRBJ2-1; clone size: few; CDR3 protein: CASSLRLAGGTVYNEQFF; CDR3 DNA: TGCGCCAGCAGCCTTCGACTAGCGGGGGGGACCGTTTACAATGAGCAGTTCTTC
D gene: -; V gene: TRBV20-1; J gene: TRBJ2-1; clone size: -; CDR3 protein: CSARGFRVRNEQFF; CDR3 DNA: TGCAGTGCTAGAGGGTTCAGAGTCCGGAATGAGCAGTTCTTC
D gene: -; V gene: TRBV7-6; J gene: TRBJ1-4; clone size: -; CDR3 protein: CASRSIGKNEKLFF; CDR3 DNA: TGTGCCAGCAGATCAATAGGGAAAAATGAAAAACTGTTTTTC
D gene: -; V gene: TRBV5-1; J gene: TRBJ2-3; clone size: -; CDR3 protein: CASSLDSGRTDTQYF; CDR3 DNA: TGCGCCAGCAGCTTGGATAGCGGCCGCACAGATACGCAGTATTTT
D gene: -; V gene: TRBV7-8; J gene: TRBJ1-5; clone size: few; CDR3 protein: CASSSGGSNQPQHF; CDR3 DNA: TGTGCCAGCAGCTCCGGGGGCAGCAATCAGCCCCAGCATTTT
D gene: -; V gene: TRBV7-2; J gene: TRBJ1-1; clone size: -; CDR3 protein: CASSLNTNTEAFF; CDR3 DNA: TGTGCCAGCAGCTTAAACACGAACACTGAAGCTTTCTTT
D gene: -; V gene: TRBV5-1; J gene: TRBJ2-2; clone size: -; CDR3 protein: CASSLEGETGELFF; CDR3 DNA: TGCGCCAGCAGCTTAGAAGGGGAAACGGGGGAGCTGTTTTTT
D gene: TRBD1; V gene: TRBV5-1; J gene: TRBJ1-1; clone size: many; CDR3 protein: CASSLYPGQGATGNTEAFF; CDR3 DNA: TGCGCCAGCAGCTTGTATCCGGGACAGGGGGCTACAGGGAACACTGAAGCTTTCTTT
D gene: TRBD2; V gene: TRBV14; J gene: TRBJ2-1; clone size: few; CDR3 protein: CASSQPLGLANEQFF; CDR3 DNA: TGTGCCAGCAGCCAACCCCTCGGACTAGCAAACGAGCAGTTCTTC
D gene: -; V gene: TRBV7-6; J gene: TRBJ1-4; clone size: few; CDR3 protein: CASSFGRAGEKLFF; CDR3 DNA: TGTGCCAGCAGCTTCGGCAGGGCGGGTGAAAAACTGTTTTTT
D gene: -; V gene: TRBV30; J gene: TRBJ1-2; clone size: -; CDR3 protein: CAWREGPGYGYTF; CDR3 DNA: TGTGCCTGGAGAGAGGGTCCCGGCTATGGCTACACCTTC
D gene: -; V gene: TRBV5-1; J gene: TRBJ2-3; clone size: few; CDR3 protein: CATTRGTFNTDTQYF; CDR3 DNA: TGCGCCACTACCAGGGGTACTTTTAACACAGATACGCAGTATTTT
D gene: -; V gene: TRBV12-3/TRBV12-4; J gene: TRBJ1-1; clone size: few; CDR3 protein: CASRASEATEAFF; CDR3 DNA: TGTGCCAGCAGAGCATCAGAGGCCACTGAAGCTTTCTTT
D gene: -; V gene: TRBV6-6; J gene: TRBJ1-3; clone size: medium-sized; CDR3 protein: CASSLQGSGNTIYF; CDR3 DNA: TGTGCCAGCAGCCTACAGGGCTCTGGAAACACCATATATTTT
D gene: -; V gene: TRBV6-6; J gene: TRBJ2-5; clone size: -; CDR3 protein: CASSYDGVQETQYF; CDR3 DNA: TGTGCCAGCAGTTACGATGGGGTCCAAGAGACCCAGTACTTC
D gene: -; V gene: TRBV7-2; J gene: TRBJ2-1; clone size: few; CDR3 protein: CASSPDNLRNEQFF; CDR3 DNA: TGTGCCAGCAGCCCCGACAACCTTCGGAATGAGCAGTTCTTC
D gene: TRBD1; V gene: TRBV6-6; J gene: TRBJ1-1; clone size: few; CDR3 protein: CASSYSGQGDTEAFF; CDR3 DNA: TGTGCCAGCAGTTACTCGGGACAGGGAGACACTGAAGCTTTCTTT
D gene: TRBD2; V gene: TRBV20-1; J gene: TRBJ2-7; clone size: few; CDR3 protein: CSASPSGGSYEQYF; CDR3 DNA: TGCAGTGCTAGTCCTAGCGGGGGCTCCTACGAGCAGTACTTC
D gene: -; V gene: TRBV7-6; J gene: TRBJ2-2; clone size: -; CDR3 protein: CASSLFERTVAGELFF; CDR3 DNA: TGTGCCAGCAGCTTGTTTGAGAGGACGGTGGCCGGGGAGCTGTTTTTT
D gene: -; V gene: TRBV5-5; J gene: TRBJ2-1; clone size: -; CDR3 protein: CASSFAGLPEQFF; CDR3 DNA: TGTGCCAGCAGCTTTGCCGGGCTTCCTGAGCAGTTCTTC
D gene: -; V gene: TRBV20-1; J gene: TRBJ2-7; clone size: few; CDR3 protein: CSARDRQKGYEQYF; CDR3 DNA: TGCAGTGCTAGAGATAGACAGAAGGGCTACGAGCAGTACTTC
D gene: -; V gene: TRBV6-5; J gene: TRBJ2-3; clone size: -; CDR3 protein: CASTSWAGDTQYF; CDR3 DNA: TGTGCCAGCACCTCCTGGGCGGGAGATACGCAGTATTTT
D gene: -; V gene: TRBV29-1; J gene: TRBJ2-6; clone size: few; CDR3 protein: CSVDLSSGANVLTF; CDR3 DNA: TGCAGCGTTGATCTGAGCTCTGGGGCCAACGTCCTGACTTTC
D gene: -; V gene: TRBV5-1; J gene: TRBJ2-2; clone size: -; CDR3 protein: CASSWGQSNTGELFF; CDR3 DNA: TGCGCCAGCAGCTGGGGACAATCGAACACCGGGGAGCTGTTTTTT
D gene: TRBD1; V gene: TRBV12-3/TRBV12-4; J gene: TRBJ1-1; clone size: -; CDR3 protein: CASRVRDRARGNTEAFF; CDR3 DNA: TGTGCCAGCAGAGTTAGGGACAGGGCAAGGGGGAACACTGAAGCTTTCTTT
D gene: -; V gene: TRBV6-8; J gene: TRBJ2-7; clone size: few; CDR3 protein: CASSFPGTKSSYEQYF; CDR3 DNA: TGTGCCAGCAGTTTCCCCGGGACGAAGAGCTCCTACGAGCAGTACTTC
D gene: TRBD1; V gene: TRBV4-1; J gene: TRBJ1-1; clone size: few; CDR3 protein: CASSQDSGRGTGPNTEAFF; CDR3 DNA: TGCGCCAGCAGCCAAGATTCGGGCCGGGGGACAGGACCGAACACTGAAGCTTTCTTT
D gene: -; V gene: TRBV18; J gene: TRBJ1-2; clone size: -; CDR3 protein: CASSPSSGTRDGYTF; CDR3 DNA: TGTGCCAGCTCACCAAGTTCAGGGACAAGAGATGGCTACACCTTC
D gene: -; V gene: TRBV7-6; J gene: TRBJ1-2; clone size: few; CDR3 protein: CASSLEQGGYGYTF; CDR3 DNA: TGTGCCAGCAGCTTAGAGCAGGGAGGGTATGGCTACACCTTC
D gene: TRBD2; V gene: TRBV7-2; J gene: TRBJ2-3; clone size: few; CDR3 protein: CASSIGGGNTDTQYF; CDR3 DNA: TGTGCCAGCAGCATAGGCGGGGGGAACACAGATACGCAGTATTTT
D gene: -; V gene: TRBV20-1; J gene: TRBJ2-1; clone size: -; CDR3 protein: CSARPNIYNEQFF; CDR3 DNA: TGCAGTGCTAGACCCAATATTTACAATGAGCAGTTCTTC
D gene: TRBD1; V gene: TRBV4-1; J gene: TRBJ2-7; clone size: -; CDR3 protein: CASSQVSGQGGSYEQYF; CDR3 DNA: TGCGCCAGCAGCCAAGTTAGTGGACAGGGTGGATCCTACGAGCAGTACTTC
D gene: -; V gene: TRBV12-3/TRBV12-4; J gene: TRBJ1-5; clone size: -; CDR3 protein: CASSSLRHAWGNQPQHF; CDR3 DNA: TGTGCCAGCTCCAGCCTACGACACGCTTGGGGCAATCAGCCCCAGCATTTT
D gene: -; V gene: TRBV6-2/TRBV6-3; J gene: TRBJ2-2; clone size: few; CDR3 protein: CASSWGITGELFF; CDR3 DNA: TGTGCCAGTTCCTGGGGGATCACCGGGGAGCTGTTTTTT
D gene: TRBD2; V gene: TRBV20-1; J gene: TRBJ2-7; clone size: -; CDR3 protein: CSASKREVYEQYF; CDR3 DNA: TGCAGTGCTAGTAAGCGGGAGGTCTACGAGCAGTACTTC
D gene: -; V gene: TRBV7-2; J gene: TRBJ2-5; clone size: few; CDR3 protein: CASSITPGQETQYF; CDR3 DNA: TGTGCCAGCAGCATAACTCCAGGACAAGAGACCCAGTACTTC
D gene: -; V gene: TRBV20-1; J gene: TRBJ1-6; clone size: -; CDR3 protein: CSARALAGRDSPLHF; CDR3 DNA: TGCAGTGCTAGAGCACTGGCAGGGCGGGATTCACCCCTCCACTTT
D gene: -; V gene: TRBV5-1; J gene: TRBJ1-1; clone size: -; CDR3 protein: CASSFGGPTEAFF; CDR3 DNA: TGCGCCAGCAGCTTCGGGGGGCCCACTGAAGCTTTCTTT
D gene: -; V gene: TRBV7-2; J gene: TRBJ1-3; clone size: -; CDR3 protein: CASSFYRDSWGGNTIYF; CDR3 DNA: TGTGCCAGCAGCTTTTACCGGGACTCTTGGGGTGGAAACACCATATATTTT
D gene: TRBD2; V gene: TRBV12-3/TRBV12-4; J gene: TRBJ2-3; clone size: many; CDR3 protein: CASSFSGSTDTQYF; CDR3 DNA: TGTGCCAGCAGCTTTAGCGGGAGCACAGATACGCAGTATTTT
D gene: TRBD1; V gene: TRBV5-1; J gene: TRBJ1-2; clone size: -; CDR3 protein: CASSSDRVTGYGYTF; CDR3 DNA: TGCGCCAGCAGCTCGGACAGGGTGACTGGCTATGGCTACACCTTC
D gene: -; V gene: TRBV7-8; J gene: TRBJ2-2; clone size: -; CDR3 protein: CASSLQTAQITGELFF; CDR3 DNA: TGTGCCAGCAGCCTACAGACAGCCCAAATAACCGGGGAGCTGTTTTTT
D gene: -; V gene: TRBV12-5; J gene: TRBJ1-2; clone size: -; CDR3 protein: CASGLYNGYTF; CDR3 DNA: TGTGCTAGTGGTTTGTACAATGGCTACACCTTC